Below, 14 T cell receptor beta chains from the same sample are listed, as sequenced in a study of blood T cell repertoires in COVID-19. TCRdb's copy holds only in-frame clones and misses some; the assay was immunoSEQ multiplex PCR. The sample has roughly 56,000 clones, around 88% seen once. What was sequenced was peripheral blood. The receptors were gathered from a human donor in a cohort sampled during active COVID-19.

The chain links TRBV5-5 to TRBJ2-1; no clear D gene. The CDR3 is made up of 15 amino acids. Germline V lookup: CDR1 SGHKS, CDR2 YYEKEE (reference sequence). The ends were cut back, 1 base at V and 5 bases at J, with 13 bases in the middle. Here the CDR3 DNA reads TGTGCCAGCAGCTTGAGTCAACTCCCTAACAATGAGCAGTTCTTC. Its protein product is CASSLSQLPNNEQFF.

The chain recombines TRBV28 with TRBJ1-2; TRBD1 agrees at 8 bases. The germline CDR1 and CDR2 sequences are MDHEN and SYDVKM. V lost 1 base, J lost 8 bases, and 3 bases stayed unmatched. The length of the CDR3 is 13 residues. CDR3 nucleotide sequence: TGTGCCAGCAGTTTATACAGGGGGGGCGGCTACACCTTC. Translating gives CASSLYRGGGYTF.

The chain uses TRBV15 and TRBJ2-1; 7 nucleotides align to TRBD2. The V segment lost 1 base and the J segment 7 bases; nucleotides outside the gene matches: 10. Germline CDR1 is LNHNV and CDR2 is YYDKDF (reference sequence). This CDR3 region has 16 residues. CDR3 residues: CATSRGGGILGNEQFF. For the CDR3, the DNA is TGTGCCACCAGCAGAGGGGGGGGGATCCTCGGTAATGAGCAGTTCTTC.

This sequence joins TRBV6-6 and TRBJ1-3, with 7 bases identical to TRBD1. Germline V CDR1 and CDR2: MNHNY, SVGAGI (reference sequence). CDR3 length equals 15 residues. Trimming at V came to 4 bases and at J to 2 bases, leaving 5 bases not matched to a gene. CDR3: CASSSPTGTGNTIYF. CDR3 coding DNA: TGTGCCAGCAGTTCCCCGACAGGGACTGGAAACACCATATATTTT.

The V call is TRBV5-6, the J call TRBJ2-7; D is possibly TRBD2 (6 bases). Between the trimmed V and J ends, which lost 1 base and 4 bases, there was a span of 15 bases. CDR1 is SGHDT and CDR2 is YYEEEE in the germline V gene. CDR3 size: 15 residues. This chain's CDR3 is CASSLFSVAVYEQYF. CDR3 coding DNA: TGTGCCAGCAGCTTGTTTTCGGTAGCGGTATACGAGCAGTACTTC.

This chain connects TRBV6-5 to TRBJ1-5; no clear D gene. Germline V gene sequence: CDR1 MNHEY, CDR2 SVGAGI. The CDR3 runs to 13 residues. Between the trimmed V and J ends, which lost 8 bases and 3 bases, there was a span of 11 bases. Written as DNA, the CDR3 is TGTGCCAGCCCGCGGCAGATCAATCAGCCCCAGCATTTT. Its translation: CASPRQINQPQHF.

The chain uses TRBV10-3 and TRBJ1-5, with a weak D call TRBD1 (5 bases). Trimming cost V 3 bases and J 6 bases, with 15 bases left between them. CDR3 length: 15 residues. CDR1 is ENHRY and CDR2 is SYGVKD in the germline V gene. This chain's CDR3 is CAISDPGRGGQPQHF. CDR3 coding DNA: TGTGCCATCAGTGACCCAGGGAGGGGTGGTCAGCCCCAGCATTTT.

The genes are TRBV5-1 and TRBJ2-1; 9 positions agree with TRBD2. This CDR3 has 14 amino acids. V lost 10 bases and J lost 8; bases outside the gene matches: 13. Germline assignment: CDR1 SGHRS and CDR2 YFSETQ. The CDR3 DNA is TGCGCCTCGACTTTAGCGGGAGCCCTCGATGAGCAGTTCTTC. It specifies CASTLAGALDEQFF.

This chain links TRBV19 with TRBJ2-1; 10 bases are a match to TRBD2. The CDR3 covers 17 residues. Germline V lookup: CDR1 LNHDA, CDR2 SQIVND (reference sequence). V trimming: 1 base; J trimming: 3 bases; junction bases outside the gene matches: 6. The CDR3 region has the DNA TGTGCCAGTAGTATAGGGACTAGCGGAGCTAACTACAATGAGCAGTTCTTC. This encodes CASSIGTSGANYNEQFF.

The rearrangement joins TRBV19 to TRBJ2-2; 7 positions match TRBD2. The CDR3 has 15 residues. Germline V gene data show CDR1 as LNHDA and CDR2 as SQIVND (reference sequence). The trim removed 7 bases at V and 2 bases at J, leaving 7 bases unmatched. CDR3 sequence (DNA): TGTGCCAGTAATGGCGGGAGTACTAACACCGGGGAGCTGTTTTTT. Amino acids: CASNGGSTNTGELFF. Based on the CDR3 plus reference TRBV19 and TRBJ2-2, the full variable domain is DGGITQSPKYLFRKEGQNVTLSCEQNLNHDAMYWYRQDPGQGLRLIYYSQIVNDFQKGDIAEGYSVSREKKESFPLTVTSAQKNPTAFYLCASNGGSTNTGELFFGEGSRLTVL.

The CDR3, as DNA: TGTGCCAGCAGTTCACCGGGACAGGTCACCTACGAGCAGTACTTC. It encodes CASSSPGQVTYEQYF. This chain connects TRBV28 to TRBJ2-7, with TRBD1 matching 8 bases. The ends lost 4 bases at V and 2 bases at J; junction bases unmatched: 7. The CDR3 totals 15 residues. Germline-derived CDR1 and CDR2 are MDHEN and SYDVKM.

The CDR3, as DNA: TGTGCCAGCAGTGAAGCGGGACTAGCGGGAGGGCTCTCCACCTACGAGCAGTACTTC. Protein: CASSEAGLAGGLSTYEQYF. The rearrangement links TRBV2 to TRBJ2-7, with 16 bases that match TRBD2. This CDR3 is built from 19 residues. V lost 0 bases and J lost 2; bases outside the gene matches: 7. Looked up from germline, CDR1 is SNHLY and CDR2 is FYNNEI.

This chain links TRBV7-3 with TRBJ1-1, with D possibly being TRBD1 (5 bases). Germline lookup yields CDR1 SGHTA and CDR2 FQGTGA. The CDR3 runs 15 residues. Trimming cost V 2 bases and J 4 bases, with 14 bases left between them. CDR3 region: CASSLSRALGTEAFF. The CDR3 DNA reads as TGTGCCAGCAGCTTATCCAGGGCGTTGGGCACTGAAGCTTTCTTT.

The chain combines TRBV11-2 with TRBJ2-1, with 15 bases aligning to TRBD2. The junction had 10 bases not matched to a gene; V was cut back by 5 bases and J by 5 bases. The germline gives CDR1 SGHAT, CDR2 FQNNGV. The CDR3 loop spans 18 amino acids. Here the CDR3 DNA reads TGTGCCAGCAGCCGGACTAGCGGGAGGGCCGTTTCGAACAATGAGCAGTTCTTC. Its translation: CASSRTSGRAVSNNEQFF.